The 22 T cell receptor beta chains below were found in one sample sequenced in a study of blood T cell repertoires in COVID-19. Assay: immunoSEQ multiplex PCR; the TCRdb copy retains only in-frame clones and omits some. This sample yields around 400,000 clones, of which around 92% are seen a single time; about 1.8% belongs to the top ten. Sequencing input: PBMCs or T cells enriched from blood (not recorded which). The origin of the receptors is a woman between 25 and 40 years old who had recovered from COVID-19.

V and J are TRBV5-1 and TRBJ2-7; 7 nucleotides match TRBD1. In germline, CDR1 is SGHRS, CDR2 YFSETQ. The junction had 5 bases not matched to a gene; V was cut back by 2 bases and J by 3 bases. This CDR3 comprises 14 residues. CDR3 region: CASSFETGFYEQYF. The CDR3 bases are TGCGCCAGCAGCTTTGAGACAGGGTTCTACGAGCAGTACTTC.

This chain connects TRBV14 to TRBJ1-1; D gene ambiguous. CDR3 size: 13 residues. Germline loops: CDR1 SGHDN, CDR2 FVKESK. The germline V and J ends were trimmed by 0 bases and 4 bases, with 6 bases remaining between them. The DNA of the CDR3 is TGTGCCAGCAGCCAAGACCGAGGCACTGAAGCTTTCTTT. Translation gives CASSQDRGTEAFF. The whole variable domain, remainder taken from reference TRBV14 and TRBJ1-1, is EAGVTQFPSHSVIEKGQTVTLRCDPISGHDNLYWYRRVMGKEIKFLLHFVKESKQDESGMPNNRFLAERTGGTYSTLKVQPAELEDSGVYFCASSQDRGTEAFFGQGTRLTVV.

The chain joins TRBV18 to TRBJ1-1; 9 bases align to TRBD1. Per germline, CDR1 KGHSH and CDR2 LQKENI. The CDR3 sequence is 13 residues long. V was pared by 6 bases and J by 4 bases, with 3 bases of the junction left unmatched. CDR3 region: CASSTGGGTEAFF. The CDR3 bases are TGTGCCAGCTCGACAGGGGGGGGCACTGAAGCTTTCTTT.

This sequence joins TRBV28 and TRBJ2-1; the match to TRBD2 covers 12 bases. CDR3 length equals 16 residues. Trimming took 4 bases from V and 5 from J; bases not matched to a gene: 6. Per the germline V gene, CDR1 is MDHEN and CDR2 is SYDVKM. CDR3 DNA sequence: TGTGCCAGCAGTTCGACTAGCGGGAGAGGACACAATGAGCAGTTCTTC. Amino acid sequence: CASSSTSGRGHNEQFF.

The chain uses TRBV30 and TRBJ1-2, with TRBD1 identical over 9 bases. This CDR3 is 17 amino acids long. V was pared by 1 base and J by 2 bases, with 11 bases of the junction left unmatched. CDR1 and CDR2 from the germline V gene are GTSNPN and SVGIG (reference sequence). The DNA for the CDR3 is TGTGCCTGGAGTGCGGGCCGGGGACAGGGTGTCAACTATGGCTACACCTTC. This codes for CAWSAGRGQGVNYGYTF.

The chain couples TRBV6-5 to TRBJ1-5; 8 positions agree with TRBD1. There are 15 residues in the CDR3. Germline CDR1 reads MNHEY; CDR2 reads SVGAGI. Losses at the gene ends were 6 bases for V and 2 bases for J; bases not matched to a gene: 6. In DNA form, the CDR3 reads TGTGCCAGCAGCCAGGGGGCAGGTGGCAATCAGCCCCAGCATTTT. Protein: CASSQGAGGNQPQHF.

This CDR3 reads CSVAEVGSEAFF. CDR3 bases: TGCAGCGTTGCGGAGGTTGGGTCAGAAGCTTTCTTT. V gene TRBV29-1 combines with J gene TRBJ1-1; unclear D gene. V gave up 4 bases and J gave up 8 bases, with 14 bases separating them. Germline-derived CDR1 and CDR2 are SQVTM and ANQGSEA. This CDR3 region has 12 residues.

This rearrangement joins TRBV10-2 to TRBJ2-7, with D unresolved. The CDR3 is made up of 13 amino acids. Trimming removed 6 bases at V and 2 bases at J, with 11 bases between. CDR1 WSHSY and CDR2 SAAADI come from the germline V gene. The CDR3 coding sequence is TGCGCCAGCAGCGCGGATGGCCCCTACGAGCAGTACTTC. It yields the protein CASSADGPYEQYF.

This clone was observed a handful of times. The genes are TRBV21-1 and TRBJ2-7; TRBD2, as called in the table, went unchecked against the DNA. TRBV21-1 is classified as a pseudogene. This CDR3 is 13 amino acids long. DNA for the CDR3: TGTGCCAGCAAGGAAGCGGGAGTGTACGAGCAGTACTTC. Protein sequence: CASKEAGVYEQYF.

This chain uses TRBV7-9 with TRBJ1-2, with D possibly TRBD1 on 5 matching bases. Trimming left V 0 bases short and J 8 bases short, with 16 bases between. The CDR3 runs to 15 residues. Germline CDR1 reads SEHNR; CDR2 reads FQNEAQ (reference sequence). CDR3 coding DNA: TGTGCCAGCAGCTTAGCAGGCAGGGATGCGAAAGGCTACACCTTC. Amino acids: CASSLAGRDAKGYTF.

The chain carries TRBV6-5 and TRBJ1-5; D remains ambiguous. CDR3 size: 12 residues. From germline, CDR1 is MNHEY and CDR2 SVGAGI. V was shortened by 11 bases and J by 3 bases, with 11 bases between the two germline ends. CDR3 in DNA: TGTGCCGGCGGAAGGTTCAATCAGCCCCAGCATTTT. This translates into CAGGRFNQPQHF.

Concerning this clone: Its ends do not fully match the called genes, so a read error is possible. The chain uses TRBV10-3 and TRBJ2-1; maybe TRBD1 (7 bases). The CDR3 is 13 residues long. The germline gives CDR1 ENHRY, CDR2 SYGVKD. CDR3 amino acids: CATSFGGTDEQFF. In nucleotides, the CDR3 is TGTGCCACCAGTTTTGGGGGGACAGATGAGCAGTTCTTC.

The chain joins TRBV11-2 to TRBJ2-3, with D tentatively TRBD2 (6 bases). V shed 8 bases and J shed 0 bases, with 9 bases lying between them. The CDR3 runs 13 residues. Germline-derived CDR1 and CDR2 are SGHAT and FQNNGV. Here the CDR3 reads CASLGLSTDTQYF. The CDR3 DNA reads TGTGCCAGCTTGGGACTGAGCACAGATACGCAGTATTTT.

The chain uses TRBV19 and TRBJ1-5; no firm D call. V lost 7 bases and J lost 7, with 11 bases in between. There are 12 residues in the CDR3. Germline values: CDR1 LNHDA, CDR2 SQIVND (reference sequence). The CDR3 nucleotides read TGTGCCAGTATTCCGGGTGGGCAGCCCCAGCATTTT. Encoded protein: CASIPGGQPQHF.

The CDR3 DNA is TGCGCCAGCAGCCAAGAATGGGGCAACAATCAGCCCCAGCATTTT. It specifies CASSQEWGNNQPQHF. This chain connects TRBV4-1 to TRBJ1-5; maybe TRBD1 (5 bases). The V end was cut by 0 bases, the J end by 3 bases, with 9 bases between. The CDR3 length is 15 residues. Germline loops: CDR1 MGHRA, CDR2 YSYEKL.

This clone was found once. The same CDR3 also results from other DNA sequences found in this sample. The chain links TRBV11-2 to TRBJ2-1; D possibly corresponds to TRBD1 (6 bases). The CDR3 length is 13 residues. CDR1 SGHAT and CDR2 FQNNGV come from the germline V gene. Trimming pared 0 bases from V and 7 bases from J, leaving 7 bases between. The DNA of the CDR3 is TGTGCCAGCAGCTTAGACAGGGGAAATGAGCAGTTCTTC. It codes for CASSLDRGNEQFF. The variable domain in full, with the rest retrieved from reference TRBV11-2 and TRBJ2-1, is EAGVAQSPRYKIIEKRQSVAFWCNPISGHATLYWYQQILGQGPKLLIQFQNNGVVDDSQLPKDRFSAERLKGVDSTLKIQPAKLEDSAVYLCASSLDRGNEQFFGPGTRLTVL.

The CDR3 protein is CATSRDRLANEQYF. The CDR3 coding sequence is TGTGCCACCAGCAGAGATCGACTAGCGAACGAGCAGTACTTC. The J gene is TRBJ2-7, the V gene TRBV15, with TRBD2 matching over 8 bases. V dropped 0 bases and J dropped 5; count of bases not matched to a gene: 3. This CDR3 region has 14 residues. The germline CDR1 and CDR2 sequences are LNHNV and YYDKDF (reference sequence).

The CDR3 DNA is TGTGCCAGCAGTTTAGCGGAGGACTCCTACAATGAGCAGTTCTTC. Protein product: CASSLAEDSYNEQFF. This chain joins TRBV28 and TRBJ2-1; weak D call: TRBD2 (5 bases). The CDR3 runs to 15 residues. Trimming took 2 bases from V and 0 from J, leaving 8 bases between them. CDR1 MDHEN and CDR2 SYDVKM come from the germline V gene.

Here the CDR3 reads CASSSRVTSLPNTEAFF. CDR3 in DNA: TGTGCCAGCAGCTCCCGGGTTACATCTCTCCCGAACACTGAAGCTTTCTTT. The chain couples TRBV7-9 to TRBJ1-1; D is unclear. This CDR3 has 17 amino acids. CDR1 and CDR2 (germline): SEHNR, FQNEAQ (reference sequence). Trimming took 4 bases from V and 1 from J, leaving 19 bases between them.

The CDR3: CASSLEGSSYNSPLHF. DNA for the CDR3: TGTGCCAGCAGCTTGGAAGGGAGCTCCTATAATTCACCCCTCCACTTT. The chain has TRBV7-3 and TRBJ1-6, with D unclear. The CDR3 spans 16 residues. The V and J ends lost 3 bases and 0 bases respectively, with 9 bases between them. Germline V gene lookup returns CDR1 SGHTA and CDR2 FQGTGA. Full variable domain (missing parts from reference TRBV7-3 and TRBJ1-6): GAGVSQTPSNKVTEKGKYVELRCDPISGHTALYWYRQSLGQGPEFLIYFQGTGAADDSGLPNDRFFAVRPEGSVSTLKIQRTERGDSAVYLCASSLEGSSYNSPLHFGNGTRLTVT.

This clone appeared once. The chain is built from TRBV9 and TRBJ1-3; the D is unclear. Germline V lookup: CDR1 SGDLS, CDR2 YYNGEE. The CDR3 has 14 residues. With 3 bases removed from V and 2 bases from J, the gap between germline ends came to 9 bases. In nucleotides, the CDR3 is TGTGCCAGCAGCGGGAGCCTGGCTGGAAACACCATATATTTT. This translates into CASSGSLAGNTIYF.

The chain has TRBV11-3 and TRBJ2-1, with TRBD1 identical over 8 bases. V was clipped by 3 bases and J by 7 bases; unmatched bases: 2. CDR3 length equals 13 residues. The germline V gene encodes CDR1 SGHNT and CDR2 YENEEA. The CDR3 spells CASSLDRANEQFF. The CDR3 bases are TGTGCCAGCAGCTTGGACAGGGCGAATGAGCAGTTCTTC.